This TCR beta chain was captured in a study of blood T cell repertoires in COVID-19. In the study overall: Sources were T cells, B-cell-depleted T cells, or PBMCs; the material itself was cDNA or gDNA.

Clones were sequenced by immunoSEQ multiplex PCR, and TCRdb holds only the in-frame ones, with some missing. The repertoire holds about 220,000 clones, with over 75% as singletons. CDR3 size: 17 residues. Losses at the gene ends were 2 bases for V and 1 base for J; bases not matched to a gene: 7. The germline gives CDR1 SGHVS, CDR2 FNYEAQ. V is TRBV7-6 and J is TRBJ2-3; 9 positions agree with TRBD2. This clonotype was sampled from an older woman who had recovered from COVID-19. The sample was PBMCs or T cells enriched from blood (not recorded which). The CDR3 region is CASSLSYSGGGTDTQYF. The CDR3 bases are TGTGCCAGCAGCTTATCCTATAGCGGGGGTGGCACAGATACGCAGTATTTT.